This TCR beta chain was observed in a study of technical replicates of blood from a few donors. Trimming left V 0 bases short and J 2 bases short, with 5 bases between. The CDR3 covers 13 residues. Germline lookup yields CDR1 KGHSH and CDR2 LQKENI. The protocol was immunoSEQ multiplex PCR, while the TCRdb copy is restricted to in-frame clones and leaves out a portion. The sample contains about 83,000 clones, about 91% of which appear only once. The clonotype originates from a human donor in good health. Sequencing used T cells isolated from PBMCs. This chain connects TRBV18 to TRBJ2-7, with D uncertain. As DNA, the CDR3 is TGTGCCAGCTCACCACCGGCAGCCTACGAGCAGTACTTC. Translating it yields CASSPPAAYEQYF.